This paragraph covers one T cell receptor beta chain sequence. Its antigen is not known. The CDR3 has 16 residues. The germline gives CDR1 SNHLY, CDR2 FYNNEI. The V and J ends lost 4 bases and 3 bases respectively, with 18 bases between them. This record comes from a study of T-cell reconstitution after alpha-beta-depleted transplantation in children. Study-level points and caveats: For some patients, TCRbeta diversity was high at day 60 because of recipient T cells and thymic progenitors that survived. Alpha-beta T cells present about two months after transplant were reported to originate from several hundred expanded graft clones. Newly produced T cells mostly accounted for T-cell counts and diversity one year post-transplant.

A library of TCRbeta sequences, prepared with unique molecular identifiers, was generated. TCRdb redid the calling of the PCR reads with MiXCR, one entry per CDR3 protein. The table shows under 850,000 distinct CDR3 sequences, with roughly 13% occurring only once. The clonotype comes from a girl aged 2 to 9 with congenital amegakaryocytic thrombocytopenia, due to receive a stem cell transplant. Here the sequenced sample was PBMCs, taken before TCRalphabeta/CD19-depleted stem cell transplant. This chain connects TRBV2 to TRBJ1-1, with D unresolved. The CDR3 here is CASSVSYGVGHTEAFF. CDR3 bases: TGTGCCAGCAGTGTGTCATATGGGGTGGGTCACACTGAAGCTTTCTTT. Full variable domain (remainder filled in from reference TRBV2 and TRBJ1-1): EPEVTQTPSHQVTQMGQEVILRCVPISNHLYFYWYRQILGQKVEFLVSFYNNEISEKSEIFDDQFSVERPDGSNFTLKIRSTKLEDSAMYFCASSVSYGVGHTEAFFGQGTRLTVV.